One and the same sample provided the 13 T cell receptor beta chains below, sequenced in a study of T cell responses to AZD1222 COVID-19 vaccine. The protocol was immunoSEQ multiplex PCR, while the TCRdb copy is restricted to in-frame clones and leaves out a portion. The table lists under 40,000 clones, about 84% of them singletons. This specimen was peripheral blood, taken 28 days after the second AZD1222 dose. These receptors were collected from an adult who received the AZD1222 COVID-19 vaccine.

The genes are TRBV24-1 and TRBJ1-5; D not resolved. The V gene lost 5 bases and the J gene lost 4 bases, with 11 bases spanning the gap. The CDR3 sequence is 14 residues long. Germline CDR1 and CDR2: KGHDR and SFDVKD. CDR3 region: CATSAVGPNQPQHF. The DNA of the CDR3 is TGTGCCACCAGTGCAGTCGGTCCGAATCAGCCCCAGCATTTT.

This clone was recorded once. This chain links TRBV25-1 with TRBJ2-3, with TRBD2 identical over 12 bases. This CDR3 region has 15 residues. The ends lost 3 bases at V and 5 bases at J; junction bases unmatched: 3. Germline CDR1 reads MGHDK; CDR2 reads SYGVNS. CDR3 residues: CASSETSGSLDTQYF. As DNA, the CDR3 is TGTGCCAGCAGTGAGACTAGCGGGAGCCTAGATACGCAGTATTTT.

V and J are TRBV3-1 (or the pseudogene TRBV3-2) and TRBJ1-1, with TRBD1 as a possible D gene (6 bases). V lost 4 bases and J 4 bases, leaving 13 bases between the germline ends. Looked up from germline, CDR1 is LGHDT and CDR2 is YNNKEL (reference sequence). The CDR3 consists of 14 residues. Here the CDR3 reads CASSRNREGTEAFF. DNA for the CDR3: TGTGCCAGCAGCCGCAACAGGGAGGGCACTGAAGCTTTCTTT.

This clone was picked up one time. The chain links TRBV9 to TRBJ2-3, with 8 bases fitting TRBD2. Germline CDR1 reads SGDLS; CDR2 reads YYNGEE. The CDR3 length is 16 residues. Trimming removed 0 bases from V and 4 bases from J; junction bases left unmatched: 7. The CDR3 DNA sequence: TGTGCCAGCAGCGTAGAGGATAGCGGGGTACCAGATACGCAGTATTTT. It is translated as CASSVEDSGVPDTQYF.

This chain joins TRBV15 and TRBJ1-1; the match to TRBD1 covers 10 bases. With 2 bases clipped from V and 3 bases from J, the junction kept 12 bases outside the gene matches. Germline lookup yields CDR1 LNHNV and CDR2 YYDKDF (reference sequence). This CDR3 spans 18 amino acids. Here the CDR3 DNA reads TGTGCCACCAGCAGATCCCCGGGACAGGGGATTAGGGACACTGAAGCTTTCTTT. It yields the protein CATSRSPGQGIRDTEAFF.

CDR3 amino acids: CASSLAQGVDQPQHF. CDR3 nucleotides: TGTGCCAGCAGCTTAGCACAGGGCGTAGATCAGCCCCAGCATTTT. This sequence joins TRBV7-8 and TRBJ1-5; tentative D call: TRBD1 (6 bases). Germline V gene sequence: CDR1 SGHVS, CDR2 FQNEAQ. The CDR3 is 15 residues long. V lost 0 bases and J 5 bases, leaving 11 bases between the germline ends.

This rearrangement joins TRBV2 to TRBJ2-7; a possible D gene is TRBD2 (5 bases). V lost 4 bases to trimming and J lost 2 bases, with 15 bases between them. The germline V gene has CDR1 SNHLY and CDR2 FYNNEI. The CDR3 consists of 15 residues. This CDR3 reads CASSGGEGNPYEQYF. The CDR3 region has the DNA TGTGCCAGCAGTGGGGGTGAGGGCAATCCCTACGAGCAGTACTTC.

This clone occurred once. V is TRBV6-1 and J is TRBJ2-5; 7 bases are shared with TRBD2. Germline CDR1 reads MNHNS; CDR2 reads SASEGT. This CDR3 has 14 residues. V was pared by 3 bases and J by 5 bases, with 6 bases of the junction left unmatched. The CDR3 DNA reads as TGTGCCAGCAGTGACTTGGGAGGGCGGGAGACCCAGTACTTC. Translated, it gives CASSDLGGRETQYF.

The chain is built from TRBV28 and TRBJ2-1; no firm D call. The V end was cut by 11 bases, the J end by 3 bases, with 14 bases between. This CDR3 spans 13 amino acids. The V gene's germline CDR1 is MDHEN and CDR2 SYDVKM. The chain's CDR3 is CAGKPANYNEQFF. The DNA for the CDR3 is TGTGCCGGCAAACCCGCAAACTACAATGAGCAGTTCTTC.

The CDR3 sequence is CASSQGTADTQYF. DNA of the CDR3: TGCGCCAGCAGCCAAGGGACGGCAGATACGCAGTATTTT. The chain combines TRBV4-1 with TRBJ2-3; D gene ambiguous. CDR3 size: 13 residues. V lost 1 base and J lost 4, with 6 bases in between. Germline V CDR1 and CDR2: MGHRA, YSYEKL.

The J gene is TRBJ2-4, the V gene TRBV9; 7 nucleotides line up with TRBD2. V trimming: 4 bases; J trimming: 8 bases; junction bases outside the gene matches: 12. The CDR3 loop spans 15 amino acids. The germline CDR1 and CDR2 sequences are SGDLS and YYNGEE. In DNA form, the CDR3 reads TGTGCCAGCAGCCCCCAACCGGGACTAATGGACATTCAGTACTTC. It specifies CASSPQPGLMDIQYF.

This clone was recorded only once. CDR3 sequence (DNA): TGTGCCAGCAGCTTAGAGGCAGGTCTCTATGGCTACACCTTC. Protein sequence: CASSLEAGLYGYTF. The chain carries TRBV7-9 and TRBJ1-2; D not certain. The CDR3 is made up of 14 amino acids. Germline CDR1 reads SEHNR; CDR2 reads FQNEAQ (reference sequence). V was cut by 1 base and J by 4 bases, with 10 bases left in between.

This clone was seen only a few times. Other nucleotide sequences from this sample produce the same CDR3. The rearrangement links TRBV6-5 to TRBJ2-3, with TRBD1 matching over 7 bases. Germline V lookup: CDR1 MNHEY, CDR2 SVGAGI. With 0 bases clipped from V and 6 bases from J, the junction kept 6 bases outside the gene matches. The CDR3 covers 15 residues. The CDR3 coding sequence is TGTGCCAGCAGTTACTCAAGACAGGGTGGGGATACGCAGTATTTT. Translation gives CASSYSRQGGDTQYF.